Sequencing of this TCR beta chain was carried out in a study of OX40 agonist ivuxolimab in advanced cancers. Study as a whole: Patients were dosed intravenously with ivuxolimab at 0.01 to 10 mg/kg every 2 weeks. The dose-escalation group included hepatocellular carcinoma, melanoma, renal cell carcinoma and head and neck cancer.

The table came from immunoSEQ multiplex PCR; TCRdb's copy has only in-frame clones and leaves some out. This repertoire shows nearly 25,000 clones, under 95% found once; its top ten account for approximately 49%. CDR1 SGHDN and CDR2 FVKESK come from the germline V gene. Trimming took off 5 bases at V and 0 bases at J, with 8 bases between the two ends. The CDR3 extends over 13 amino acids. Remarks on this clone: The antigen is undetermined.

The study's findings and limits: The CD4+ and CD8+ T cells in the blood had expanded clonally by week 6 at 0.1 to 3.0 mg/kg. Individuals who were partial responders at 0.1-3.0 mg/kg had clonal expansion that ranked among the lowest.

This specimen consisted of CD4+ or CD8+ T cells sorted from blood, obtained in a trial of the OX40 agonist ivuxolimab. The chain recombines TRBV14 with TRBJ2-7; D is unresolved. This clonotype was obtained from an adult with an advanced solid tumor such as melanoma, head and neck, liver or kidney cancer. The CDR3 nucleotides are TGTGCCAGCAGCTCTTATATCTCCTACGAGCAGTACTTC. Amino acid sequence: CASSSYISYEQYF.